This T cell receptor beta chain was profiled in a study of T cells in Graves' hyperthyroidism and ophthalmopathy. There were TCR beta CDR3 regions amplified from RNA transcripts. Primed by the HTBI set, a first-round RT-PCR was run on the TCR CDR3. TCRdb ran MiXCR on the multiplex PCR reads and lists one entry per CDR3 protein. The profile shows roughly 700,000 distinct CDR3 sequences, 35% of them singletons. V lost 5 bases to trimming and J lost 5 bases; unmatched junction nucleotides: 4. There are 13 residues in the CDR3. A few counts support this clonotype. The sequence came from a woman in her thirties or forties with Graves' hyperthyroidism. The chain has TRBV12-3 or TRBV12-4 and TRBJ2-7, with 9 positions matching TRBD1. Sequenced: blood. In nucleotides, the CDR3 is TGTGCCAGCAGTCCTACAGGGGGCGACGAGCAGTACTTC. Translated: CASSPTGGDEQYF.